A selection of T cell receptor beta chains follows, all from one sample in a study of Graves' ophthalmopathy and Graves' hyperthyroidism. One entry per CDR3 protein, called by TCRdb with MiXCR from the multiplex PCR reads. The repertoire holds about 740,000 distinct CDR3 sequences, with roughly two fifths as singletons. Material: peripheral blood. Source of these receptors: an adult man with Graves' ophthalmopathy. The CDR3 runs from the conserved cysteine through the conserved F or W. Only part of the rows carry a size: once, few, many, or a class if the clone is expanded.

CASSPRTGAISGANVLTF	many	TRBJ2-6	TRBV7-2
CASNDGPYEQYF	-	TRBJ2-7	TRBV6-2/TRBV6-3
CSAPTGGSEKLFF	-	TRBJ1-4	TRBV20-1
CASSPQGSDTEAFF	once	TRBJ1-1	TRBV25-1
CASSPRDRVIGQQYF	-	TRBJ2-7	TRBV9
CASSLEGGTTGNTIYF	few	TRBJ1-3	TRBV5-1
CASSLGDRESSEQYF	-	TRBJ2-7	TRBV5-1
CASSPLNRGNQPQHF	-	TRBJ1-5	TRBV24-1
CSVEHGQGYEQYF	many	TRBJ2-7	TRBV29-1
CASSPARVTDGYTF	-	TRBJ1-2	TRBV7-9
CASSPGTSGAETQYF	once	TRBJ2-5	TRBV9
CASSQVGTDPYEQYF	-	TRBJ2-7	TRBV14
CSARVPGVNTEAFF	few	TRBJ1-1	TRBV20-1
CASSRDTGDGYTF	-	TRBJ1-2	TRBV9
CATSRGVRETQYF	many	TRBJ2-5	TRBV15
CASATGGEQYF	many	TRBJ2-7	TRBV7-9
CSVGGSDTEAFF	few	TRBJ1-1	TRBV29-1
CSVDSQRGTEAFF	-	TRBJ1-1	TRBV29-1
CAISPEIGESEETQYF	-	TRBJ2-5	TRBV10-3
CASTLTGQPQHF	-	TRBJ1-5	TRBV6-2/TRBV6-3
CASSPFSYNEQFF	-	TRBJ2-1	TRBV2
CSARPLAGSSYEQYF	-	TRBJ2-7	TRBV20-1
CASSARTASPGSGANVLTF	-	TRBJ2-6	TRBV10-3
CASGIPGQRAGELFF	-	TRBJ2-2	TRBV7-9
CASSGDRVYTRNQPQHF	many	TRBJ1-5	TRBV2
CASSLIGLGTGELFF	many	TRBJ2-2	TRBV7-2
CASSAHLSGGASEQYF	many	TRBJ2-7	TRBV2
CASSIGGGNTEAFF	many	TRBJ1-1	TRBV19
CASSQDGPGTPSGNTIYF	many	TRBJ1-3	TRBV4-2
CASSRDRGTNEKLFF	many	TRBJ1-4	TRBV10-3
CASSLDRRHQHF	-	TRBJ1-5	TRBV7-2
CASSDVRRLATYNEQFF	few	TRBJ2-1	TRBV2
CASSRTGDGSGNTIYF	once	TRBJ1-3	TRBV14
CASSLSTAQTQYF	many	TRBJ2-5	TRBV5-8
CSARDGTADTEAFF	-	TRBJ1-1	TRBV20-1
CASSHESRNLNTEAFF	-	TRBJ1-1	TRBV7-9
CSVVTLPNTEAFF	many	TRBJ1-1	TRBV29-1
CATSRSGTVGETQYF	many	TRBJ2-5	TRBV15
CASSLAQYGYTF	many	TRBJ1-2	TRBV7-2
CASSRRRLDYEQYF	-	TRBJ2-7	TRBV5-1
CSAGRSSGVHEQYF	-	TRBJ2-7	TRBV20-1
CATSDVREDGYTF	many	TRBJ1-2	TRBV24-1
CSASHRAPYEQYF	-	TRBJ2-7	TRBV20-1
CASSTGRGFGTEAFF	few	TRBJ1-1	TRBV7-9